This paragraph reports one T cell receptor (beta chain). The data derive from a study of OX40 agonist ivuxolimab in advanced cancers. Study information: Ivuxolimab, an agonistic anti-OX40 (CD134) antibody, was given to patients.

Repertoires were generated with immunoSEQ multiplex PCR, while TCRdb's copy carries only in-frame clones and drops some. The sample includes almost 80,000 clones, about 83% of them seen just once. Anyone with autoimmune disease history or systemic immunosuppression was excluded. Blood was sampled at baseline, cycle 4 day 1, and cycle 7 day 1. V lost 7 bases and J 7 bases, leaving 19 bases between the germline ends. The CDR3 consists of 15 residues. CDR1 is KGHSH, CDR2 LQKENI, per germline. This receptor was taken from an adult with an advanced solid tumor such as melanoma, head and neck, liver or kidney cancer. The sequencing here drew on CD4+ or CD8+ T cells sorted from blood, taken in a trial of the OX40 agonist ivuxolimab. The chain carries TRBV18 and TRBJ1-4, with D perhaps matching TRBD1 (5 bases). Here the CDR3 reads CASFNKQGAGEKLFF. In DNA form, the CDR3 reads TGTGCCAGCTTTAATAAGCAGGGCGCGGGTGAAAAACTGTTTTTT. The entire variable domain, with the rest obtained from reference TRBV18 and TRBJ1-4, is as follows: NAGVMQNPRHLVRRRGQEARLRCSPMKGHSHVYWYRQLPEEGLKFMVYLQKENIIDESGMPKERFSAEFPKEGPSILRIQQVVRGDSAAYFCASFNKQGAGEKLFFGSGTQLSVL.